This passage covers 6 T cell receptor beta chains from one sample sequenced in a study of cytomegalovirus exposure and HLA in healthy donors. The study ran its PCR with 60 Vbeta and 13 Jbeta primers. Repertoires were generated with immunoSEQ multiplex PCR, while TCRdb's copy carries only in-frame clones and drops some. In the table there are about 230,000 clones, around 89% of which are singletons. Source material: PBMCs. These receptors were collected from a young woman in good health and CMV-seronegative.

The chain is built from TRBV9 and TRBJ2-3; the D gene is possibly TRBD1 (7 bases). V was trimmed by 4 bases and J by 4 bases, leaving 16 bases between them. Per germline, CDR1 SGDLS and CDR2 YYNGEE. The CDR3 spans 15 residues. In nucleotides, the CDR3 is TGTGCCAGCAGCTTCAGGCAGGGGGGCGCAGATACGCAGTATTTT. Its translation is CASSFRQGGADTQYF.

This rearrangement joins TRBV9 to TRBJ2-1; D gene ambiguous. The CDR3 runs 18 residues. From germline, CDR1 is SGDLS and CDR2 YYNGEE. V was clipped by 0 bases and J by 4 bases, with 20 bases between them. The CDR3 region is CASSVGLPAELMYNEQFF. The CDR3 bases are TGTGCCAGCAGCGTAGGACTTCCGGCGGAGCTGATGTACAATGAGCAGTTCTTC.

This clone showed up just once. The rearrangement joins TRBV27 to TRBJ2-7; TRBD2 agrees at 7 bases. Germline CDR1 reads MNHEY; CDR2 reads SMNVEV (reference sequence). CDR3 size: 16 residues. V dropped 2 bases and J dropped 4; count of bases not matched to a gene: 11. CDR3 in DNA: TGTGCCAGCAGTTTAAGGTTGATGCGGGAGATATACGAGCAGTACTTC. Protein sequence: CASSLRLMREIYEQYF.

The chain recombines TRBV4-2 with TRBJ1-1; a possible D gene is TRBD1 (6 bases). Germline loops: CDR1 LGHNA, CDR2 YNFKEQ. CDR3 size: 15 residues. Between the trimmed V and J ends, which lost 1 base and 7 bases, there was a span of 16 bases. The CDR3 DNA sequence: TGTGCCAGCAGCCAAGCTGGGGCAGGGGCAGGTGAAGCTTTCTTT. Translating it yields CASSQAGAGAGEAFF.

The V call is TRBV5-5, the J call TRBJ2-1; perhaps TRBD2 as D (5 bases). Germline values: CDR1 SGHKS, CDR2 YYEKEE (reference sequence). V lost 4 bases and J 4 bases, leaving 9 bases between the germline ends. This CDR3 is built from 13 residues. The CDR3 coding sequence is TGTGCCAGCAGCGTCACTAGATACAATGAGCAGTTCTTC. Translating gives CASSVTRYNEQFF.

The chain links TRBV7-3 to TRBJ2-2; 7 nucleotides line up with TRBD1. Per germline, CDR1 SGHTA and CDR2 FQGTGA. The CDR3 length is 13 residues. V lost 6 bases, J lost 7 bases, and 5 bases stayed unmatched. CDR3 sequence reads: CASRINRGGELFF. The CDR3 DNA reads TGTGCCAGCAGAATAAACAGGGGCGGGGAGCTGTTTTTT. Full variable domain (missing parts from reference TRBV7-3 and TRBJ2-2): GAGVSQTPSNKVTEKGKYVELRCDPISGHTALYWYRQSLGQGPEFLIYFQGTGAADDSGLPNDRFFAVRPEGSVSTLKIQRTERGDSAVYLCASRINRGGELFFGEGSRLTVL.